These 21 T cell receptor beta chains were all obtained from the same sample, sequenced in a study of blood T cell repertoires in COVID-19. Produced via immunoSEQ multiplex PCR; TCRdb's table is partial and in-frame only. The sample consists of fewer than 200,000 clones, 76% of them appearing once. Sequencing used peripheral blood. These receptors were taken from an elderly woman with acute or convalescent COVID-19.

Here the CDR3 reads CASNKQGDATNEKLFF. CDR3 bases: TGTGCCAGCAACAAACAGGGGGATGCAACTAATGAAAAACTGTTTTTT. V gene TRBV5-4 combines with J gene TRBJ1-4; 8 nucleotides match TRBD1. This CDR3 spans 16 amino acids. CDR1 and CDR2 (germline): SGHNT, YYREEE (reference sequence). The V and J ends lost 6 bases and 0 bases, in that order; junction bases with no gene match: 7.

Written as DNA, the CDR3 is TGTGCCAGCAGCCAAGATATGAACACTGAAGCTTTCTTT. Its protein is CASSQDMNTEAFF. The chain employs TRBV14 and TRBJ1-1; D gene uncertain. V was pared by 0 bases and J by 0 bases, with 2 bases between. Germline V gives CDR1 SGHDN, CDR2 FVKESK. There are 13 residues in the CDR3.

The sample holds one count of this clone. CDR3 DNA sequence: TGTGCCAGCAGCTTCCGGGACAGTAATATCAACGAGCAGTACTTC. The encoded protein is CASSFRDSNINEQYF. V usage is TRBV7-9 and J usage is TRBJ2-7, with 7 bases matching TRBD1. The germline V gene has CDR1 SEHNR and CDR2 FQNEAQ (reference sequence). This CDR3 has 15 residues. J gave up 5 bases and V 3 bases, and 10 bases lay outside the gene matches. Combining the CDR3 with reference TRBV7-9 and TRBJ2-7 gives the whole variable domain DTGVSQNPRHKITKRGQNVTFRCDPISEHNRLYWYRQTLGQGPEFLTYFQNEAQLEKSRLLSDRFSAERPKGSFSTLEIQRTEQGDSAMYLCASSFRDSNINEQYFGPGTRLTVT.

In nucleotides, the CDR3 is TGTGCCAGCAGTTCCAAGCCTGTCTCTGGAAACACCATATATTTT. Translation: CASSSKPVSGNTIYF. J is TRBJ1-3 and V is TRBV7-9; D is ambiguous. Germline values: CDR1 SEHNR, CDR2 FQNEAQ (reference sequence). This CDR3 contains 15 residues. V dropped 6 bases and J dropped 0 bases, with 12 bases sitting between them.

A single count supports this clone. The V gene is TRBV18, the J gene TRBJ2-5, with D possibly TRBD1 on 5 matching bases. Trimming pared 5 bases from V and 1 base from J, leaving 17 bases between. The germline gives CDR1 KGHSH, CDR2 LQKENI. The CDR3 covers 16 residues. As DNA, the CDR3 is TGTGCCAGCTCAGGAAGCCATAGGGGCTTCCAAGAGACCCAGTACTTC. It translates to CASSGSHRGFQETQYF.

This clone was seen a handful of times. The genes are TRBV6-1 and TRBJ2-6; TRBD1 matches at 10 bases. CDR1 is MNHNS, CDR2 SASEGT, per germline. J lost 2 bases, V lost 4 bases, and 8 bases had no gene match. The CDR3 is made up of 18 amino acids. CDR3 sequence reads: CASSVIDRGRTGANVLTF. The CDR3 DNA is TGTGCCAGCAGTGTTATCGACAGGGGGCGAACTGGGGCCAACGTCCTGACTTTC.

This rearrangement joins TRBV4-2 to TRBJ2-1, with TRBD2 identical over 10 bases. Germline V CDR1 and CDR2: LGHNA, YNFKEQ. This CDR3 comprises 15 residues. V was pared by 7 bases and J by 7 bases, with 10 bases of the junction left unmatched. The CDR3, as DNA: TGTGCCAGCAACAGAGCGGGGGGGACCGAGAATGAGCAGTTCTTC. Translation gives CASNRAGGTENEQFF.

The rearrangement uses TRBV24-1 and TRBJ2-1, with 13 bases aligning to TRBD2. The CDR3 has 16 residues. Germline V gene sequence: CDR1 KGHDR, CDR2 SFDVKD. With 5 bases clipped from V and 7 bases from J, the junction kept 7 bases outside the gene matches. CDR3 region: CATSGTSGGGGNEQFF. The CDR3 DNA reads TGTGCCACCAGTGGGACTAGCGGGGGTGGCGGGAATGAGCAGTTCTTC.

This CDR3 reads CASRRTGGGEQFF. The DNA of the CDR3 is TGTGCCAGCAGGAGGACAGGGGGCGGTGAGCAGTTCTTC. This chain uses TRBV11-3 with TRBJ2-1; 11 bases agree with TRBD1. The V gene's germline CDR1 is SGHNT and CDR2 YENEEA. J gave up 9 bases and V 6 bases, and 4 bases lay outside the gene matches. This CDR3 has 13 residues.

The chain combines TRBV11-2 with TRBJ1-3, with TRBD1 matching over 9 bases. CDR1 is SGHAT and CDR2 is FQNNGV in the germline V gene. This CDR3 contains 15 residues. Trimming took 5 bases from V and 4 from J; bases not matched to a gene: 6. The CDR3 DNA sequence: TGTGCCAGCAGCCAAGGGACAGGGCGCGGAAACACCATATATTTT. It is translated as CASSQGTGRGNTIYF.

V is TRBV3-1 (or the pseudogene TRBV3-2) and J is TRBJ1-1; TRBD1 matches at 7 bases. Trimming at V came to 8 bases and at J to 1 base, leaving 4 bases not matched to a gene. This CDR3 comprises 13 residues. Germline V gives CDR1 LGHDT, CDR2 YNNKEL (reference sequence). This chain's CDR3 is CASYSGGNTEAFF. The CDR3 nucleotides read TGTGCCAGCTACTCAGGGGGGAACACTGAAGCTTTCTTT.

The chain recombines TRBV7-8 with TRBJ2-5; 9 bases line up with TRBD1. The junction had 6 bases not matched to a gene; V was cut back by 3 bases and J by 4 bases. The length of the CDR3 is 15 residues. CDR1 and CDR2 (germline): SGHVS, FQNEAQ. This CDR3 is CASSFSDRGRETQYF. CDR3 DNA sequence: TGTGCCAGCAGCTTTTCGGACAGGGGCCGAGAGACCCAGTACTTC.

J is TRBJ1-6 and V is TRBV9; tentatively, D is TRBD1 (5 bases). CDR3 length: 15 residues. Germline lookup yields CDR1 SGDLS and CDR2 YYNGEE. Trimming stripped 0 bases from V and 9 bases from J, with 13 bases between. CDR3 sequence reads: CASSVEGQGGSPLHF. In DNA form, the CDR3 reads TGTGCCAGCAGCGTAGAGGGTCAGGGCGGTTCACCCCTCCACTTT.

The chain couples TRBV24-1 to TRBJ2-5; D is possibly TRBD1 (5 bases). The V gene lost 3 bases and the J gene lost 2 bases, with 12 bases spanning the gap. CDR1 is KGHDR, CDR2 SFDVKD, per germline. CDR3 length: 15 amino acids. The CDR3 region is CATSDPSTEQETQYF. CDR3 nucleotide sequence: TGTGCCACCAGTGATCCCTCGACAGAACAAGAGACCCAGTACTTC.

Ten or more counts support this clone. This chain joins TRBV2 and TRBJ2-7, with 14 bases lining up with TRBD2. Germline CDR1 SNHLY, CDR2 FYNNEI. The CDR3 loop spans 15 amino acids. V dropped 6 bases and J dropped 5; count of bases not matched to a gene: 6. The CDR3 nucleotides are TGTGCCAGCAGGGGGACTAGCGGGAGAGGTAACGAGCAGTACTTC. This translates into CASRGTSGRGNEQYF.

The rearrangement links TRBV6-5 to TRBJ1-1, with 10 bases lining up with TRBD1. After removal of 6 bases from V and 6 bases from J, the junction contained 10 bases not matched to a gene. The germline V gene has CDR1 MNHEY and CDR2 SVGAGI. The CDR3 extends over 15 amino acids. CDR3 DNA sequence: TGTGCCAGCAGCGGGACAGGGGCCCCTCTCCCTGAAGCTTTCTTT. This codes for CASSGTGAPLPEAFF.

CDR3 sequence (DNA): TGTGCCAGCAGCTTAACGGCTAGCGCCGGGAGAAACATTCAGTACTTC. Its protein product is CASSLTASAGRNIQYF. The genes are TRBV7-3 and TRBJ2-4, with D possibly TRBD2 on 6 matching bases. Germline assignment: CDR1 SGHTA and CDR2 FQGTGA. The CDR3 is made up of 16 amino acids. The germline V and J ends were trimmed by 0 bases and 6 bases, with 15 bases remaining between them.

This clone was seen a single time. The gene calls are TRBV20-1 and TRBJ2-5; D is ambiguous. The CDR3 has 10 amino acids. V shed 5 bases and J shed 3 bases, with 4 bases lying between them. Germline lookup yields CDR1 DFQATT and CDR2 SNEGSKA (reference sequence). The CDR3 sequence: CSAQKETQYF. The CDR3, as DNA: TGCAGTGCTCAGAAAGAGACCCAGTACTTC.

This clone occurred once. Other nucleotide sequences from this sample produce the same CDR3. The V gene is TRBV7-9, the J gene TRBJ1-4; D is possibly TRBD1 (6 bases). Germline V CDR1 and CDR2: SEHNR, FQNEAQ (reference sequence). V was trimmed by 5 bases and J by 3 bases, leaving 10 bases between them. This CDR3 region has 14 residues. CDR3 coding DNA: TGTGCCAGCAGCCTAGGACAGTCTAATGAAAAACTGTTTTTT. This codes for CASSLGQSNEKLFF.

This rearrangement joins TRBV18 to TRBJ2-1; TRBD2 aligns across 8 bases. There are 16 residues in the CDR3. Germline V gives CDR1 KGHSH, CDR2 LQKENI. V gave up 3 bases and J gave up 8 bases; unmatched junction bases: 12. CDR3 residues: CASSPFSSGSSDEQFF. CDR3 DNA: TGTGCCAGCTCACCCTTTAGCAGCGGGAGTAGCGATGAGCAGTTCTTC.

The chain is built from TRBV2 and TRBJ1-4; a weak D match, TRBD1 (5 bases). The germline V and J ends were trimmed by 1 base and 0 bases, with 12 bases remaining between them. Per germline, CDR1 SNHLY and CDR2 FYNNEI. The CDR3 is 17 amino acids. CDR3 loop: CASSEDGGSATNEKLFF. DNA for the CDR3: TGTGCCAGCAGTGAAGATGGGGGGAGCGCAACTAATGAAAAACTGTTTTTT.